These 29 T cell receptor beta chains share one sample of origin, sequenced in a study of technical replicates of blood from a handful of donors. The method was immunoSEQ multiplex PCR; TCRdb's version includes in-frame clones alone and lacks a portion of them. Counted here are about 62,000 clones, approximately 87% occurring once; the ten biggest clones make up roughly 4.8%. Sequenced: PBMCs. Source of these receptors: a human donor in good health. Some clones in this sample may be carry-over from other donors' samples.

The V gene is TRBV6-1, the J gene TRBJ2-7; 8 bases fit TRBD1. The CDR3 spans 14 residues. Losses at the gene ends were 7 bases for V and 4 bases for J; bases not matched to a gene: 9. The germline CDR1 and CDR2 sequences are MNHNS and SASEGT. CDR3 amino acids: CASNTDRVHYEQYF. DNA for the CDR3: TGTGCCAGCAACACGGACAGGGTACATTACGAGCAGTACTTC.

The chain joins TRBV4-3 to TRBJ1-1; 8 bases map to TRBD1. In germline, CDR1 is LGHNA, CDR2 YSLEER. The CDR3 totals 17 residues. Trimming removed 2 bases from V and 5 bases from J; junction bases left unmatched: 13. The CDR3 DNA reads TGCGCCAGCAGCCAAAATCCGCAGGGGGCCCGGTATACTGAAGCTTTCTTT. Residues: CASSQNPQGARYTEAFF.

As DNA, the CDR3 is TGTGCCAGCAGCCCAGGACCAGGGGGCGCGGGCTATGGCTACACCTTC. This translates into CASSPGPGGAGYGYTF. The V call is TRBV14, the J call TRBJ1-2; 8 nucleotides match TRBD1. J was trimmed by 4 bases and V by 4 bases; bases with no gene match: 11. The CDR3 length is 16 residues. Per the germline V gene, CDR1 is SGHDN and CDR2 is FVKESK.

The DNA of the CDR3 is TGTGCCAGCACCGACGGGACAGGGAGGTCACCCCTCCACTTT. Translation: CASTDGTGRSPLHF. The V call is TRBV28, the J call TRBJ1-6, with 9 bases matching TRBD1. Germline V gene lookup returns CDR1 MDHEN and CDR2 SYDVKM. With 7 bases clipped from V and 10 bases from J, the junction kept 8 bases outside the gene matches. The CDR3 contains 14 residues.

The rearrangement links TRBV7-2 to TRBJ2-3; TRBD2 matches at 13 bases. Trimming cost V 5 bases and J 1 base; bases outside gene matches: 6. CDR3 size: 17 residues. Germline lookup yields CDR1 SGHTA and CDR2 FQGNSA. In nucleotides, the CDR3 is TGTGCCAGCAGCCAACTAGCGGGAGGGCCTGGCACAGATACGCAGTATTTT. Protein sequence: CASSQLAGGPGTDTQYF.

The V and J genes are TRBV7-8 and TRBJ2-7; D may be TRBD1 (6 bases). CDR1 is SGHVS, CDR2 FQNEAQ, per germline. This CDR3 is 14 amino acids long. Trimming cost V 6 bases and J 2 bases, with 14 bases left between them. Here the CDR3 reads CASRRDTKTYEQYF. Here the CDR3 DNA reads TGTGCCAGCAGACGGGACACTAAAACCTACGAGCAGTACTTC.

In this sample, this clone turned up a few times. This chain uses TRBV6-5 with TRBJ1-6; D perhaps matches TRBD1 (6 bases). V lost 6 bases and J 8 bases, leaving 8 bases between the germline ends. Germline V gives CDR1 MNHEY, CDR2 SVGAGI. This CDR3 spans 12 amino acids. The CDR3 nucleotides read TGTGCCAGCAGCAGGGGAGATTCACCCCTCCACTTT. This sequence encodes CASSRGDSPLHF.

This rearrangement joins TRBV19 to TRBJ2-6; 9 bases match TRBD1. With V trimmed by 5 bases and J by 0 bases, 8 bases remained unmatched. Germline-derived CDR1 and CDR2 are LNHDA and SQIVND (reference sequence). The CDR3 spans 18 residues. CDR3 sequence (DNA): TGTGCCAGTAGTCTGACGGGACAGGGTAGCTCTGGGGCCAACGTCCTGACTTTC. Amino acid sequence: CASSLTGQGSSGANVLTF.

The rearrangement joins TRBV4-2 to TRBJ2-7; 8 bases match TRBD2. Germline CDR1 reads LGHNA; CDR2 reads YNFKEQ. V lost 0 bases and J lost 3; bases outside the gene matches: 4. This CDR3 is 15 amino acids long. The CDR3 region has the DNA TGTGCCAGCAGCCAAGACCGGGGGGGAGGCTACGAGCAGTACTTC. Its translation is CASSQDRGGGYEQYF.

The chain couples TRBV2 to TRBJ1-2; D not certain. The V end was cut by 9 bases, the J end by 0 bases, with 8 bases between. Germline-derived CDR1 and CDR2 are SNHLY and FYNNEI. The CDR3 length is 12 residues. The CDR3 loop is CASGQSNYGYTF. CDR3 DNA: TGTGCCAGTGGTCAGTCTAACTATGGCTACACCTTC.

V gene TRBV29-1 combines with J gene TRBJ1-1; 9 bases fit TRBD1. The CDR3 spans 13 residues. CDR1 SQVTM and CDR2 ANQGSEA come from the germline V gene. V was pared by 8 bases and J by 6 bases, with 10 bases of the junction left unmatched. CDR3 in DNA: TGCAGCCCGCGGGACAGGGTGGAGGCTGAAGCTTTCTTT. The encoded protein is CSPRDRVEAEAFF.

The chain has TRBV5-4 and TRBJ2-5; 8 bases match TRBD1. The CDR3 contains 16 residues. Trimming took 0 bases from V and 0 from J; bases not matched to a gene: 4. Germline V gene sequence: CDR1 SGHNT, CDR2 YYREEE (reference sequence). The CDR3 coding sequence is TGTGCCAGCAGCTTGGCCAACAGGGGGTACCAAGAGACCCAGTACTTC. This sequence encodes CASSLANRGYQETQYF.

The J gene is TRBJ1-5, the V gene TRBV10-1; 10 bases match TRBD1. The V gene's germline CDR1 is WNHNN and CDR2 SYGVQD (reference sequence). The CDR3 loop spans 17 amino acids. Trimming cost V 0 bases and J 7 bases; bases outside gene matches: 9. CDR3 amino acids: CASSESGDRGSGQPQHF. CDR3 in DNA: TGCGCCAGCAGTGAGTCCGGGGACAGGGGTTCAGGACAGCCCCAGCATTTT.

CDR3 amino acids: CAISEGRGHTEAFF. As DNA, the CDR3 is TGTGCCATCAGTGAGGGGCGCGGGCACACTGAAGCTTTCTTT. The V gene is TRBV10-3, the J gene TRBJ1-1; D is ambiguous. The CDR3 length is 14 residues. V lost 2 bases and J 3 bases, leaving 10 bases between the germline ends. CDR1 ENHRY and CDR2 SYGVKD come from the germline V gene.

This clone was observed once. The chain uses TRBV6-1 and TRBJ2-7; a weak D match, TRBD2 (6 bases). V lost 0 bases and J lost 9, with 18 bases in between. The CDR3 length is 15 residues. CDR1 and CDR2 (germline): MNHNS, SASEGT. DNA for the CDR3: TGTGCCAGCAGTGAAGCCTGGCGGGGACCTGCGGGGCAGTACTTC. It is translated as CASSEAWRGPAGQYF.

The V call is TRBV4-3, the J call TRBJ2-2; D is undetermined. This CDR3 spans 13 amino acids. The germline V and J ends were trimmed by 0 bases and 4 bases, with 3 bases remaining between them. The V gene's germline CDR1 is LGHNA and CDR2 YSLEER. The CDR3 DNA reads as TGCGCCAGCAGCCAAGATATCACCGGGGAGCTGTTTTTT. This codes for CASSQDITGELFF.

The chain is built from TRBV7-6 and TRBJ1-1; D unresolved. Trimming took off 4 bases at V and 1 base at J, with 7 bases between the two ends. The CDR3 is made up of 13 amino acids. Germline V CDR1 and CDR2: SGHVS, FNYEAQ. The CDR3 spells CASSYRPNTEAFF. The CDR3 region has the DNA TGTGCCAGCAGCTACAGACCGAACACTGAAGCTTTCTTT.

This chain connects TRBV14 to TRBJ1-1; no firm D call. V gave up 5 bases and J gave up 8 bases, with 12 bases separating them. Per the germline V gene, CDR1 is SGHDN and CDR2 is FVKESK. CDR3 size: 12 residues. CDR3 in DNA: TGTGCCAGCAGCGACCTCAGAGGCGAAGCTTTCTTT. It codes for CASSDLRGEAFF.

The V call is TRBV6-5, the J call TRBJ1-5, with TRBD1 matching over 8 bases. CDR1 is MNHEY, CDR2 SVGAGI, per germline. The V segment lost 5 bases and the J segment 6 bases; nucleotides outside the gene matches: 9. This CDR3 region has 15 residues. The CDR3: CASSRDRGDRQPQHF. In DNA form, the CDR3 reads TGTGCCAGCAGTCGAGACAGGGGAGATCGTCAGCCCCAGCATTTT.

The chain is built from TRBV7-9 and TRBJ2-7; 8 nucleotides align to TRBD1. V gave up 4 bases and J gave up 1 base; unmatched junction bases: 3. Germline V gene data show CDR1 as SEHNR and CDR2 as FQNEAQ (reference sequence). The CDR3 spans 14 residues. CDR3 loop: CASSSRTGSYEQYF. CDR3 in DNA: TGTGCCAGCAGCTCAAGGACAGGGTCCTACGAGCAGTACTTC.

The V gene is TRBV28, the J gene TRBJ2-7; no firm D call. The V gene lost 5 bases and the J gene lost 8 bases, with 13 bases spanning the gap. There are 12 residues in the CDR3. In germline, CDR1 is MDHEN, CDR2 SYDVKM. CDR3 in DNA: TGTGCCAGCAGTCCTCCCTCCAGGAAGCAGTACTTC. Protein: CASSPPSRKQYF. The full variable domain, completed using reference TRBV28 and TRBJ2-7, is DVKVTQSSRYLVKRTGEKVFLECVQDMDHENMFWYRQDPGLGLRLIYFSYDVKMKEKGDIPEGYSVSREKKERFSLILESASTNQTSMYLCASSPPSRKQYFGPGTRLTVT.

This chain joins TRBV9 and TRBJ2-2; D is uncertain. Trimming cost V 0 bases and J 7 bases, with 10 bases left between them. Germline V gives CDR1 SGDLS, CDR2 YYNGEE. The CDR3 totals 14 residues. The CDR3 sequence: CASSVDERGGELFF. In DNA form, the CDR3 reads TGTGCCAGCAGCGTAGACGAAAGAGGCGGGGAGCTGTTTTTT.

The rearrangement uses TRBV11-2 and TRBJ2-7; TRBD2 agrees at 7 bases. The CDR3 runs to 14 residues. The V and J ends lost 3 bases and 1 base, in that order; junction bases with no gene match: 3. CDR1 SGHAT and CDR2 FQNNGV come from the germline V gene. In nucleotides, the CDR3 is TGTGCCAGCAGCTTGATGCGGGGGTCCTACGAGCAGTACTTC. It is translated as CASSLMRGSYEQYF.

This sequence joins TRBV7-3 and TRBJ2-1; TRBD2 matches 8 bases. Germline V gene data show CDR1 as SGHTA and CDR2 as FQGTGA. J lost 2 bases, V lost 1 base, and 13 bases had no gene match. The length of the CDR3 is 19 residues. The CDR3 coding sequence is TGTGCCAGCAGCTTAAGGGCGGGCGGGGGGACCGTCACCTACAATGAGCAGTTCTTC. As protein: CASSLRAGGGTVTYNEQFF. Using reference TRBV7-3 and TRBJ2-1 for the parts outside the CDR3, the full variable domain is GAGVSQTPSNKVTEKGKYVELRCDPISGHTALYWYRQSLGQGPEFLIYFQGTGAADDSGLPNDRFFAVRPEGSVSTLKIQRTERGDSAVYLCASSLRAGGGTVTYNEQFFGPGTRLTVL.

The gene calls are TRBV2 and TRBJ1-1; D uncertain. The CDR3 sequence is 13 residues long. Germline V CDR1 and CDR2: SNHLY, FYNNEI. V was pared by 4 bases and J by 1 base, with 7 bases between. The CDR3 loop is CASSVTGNTEAFF. The CDR3 region has the DNA TGTGCCAGCAGTGTTACGGGGAACACTGAAGCTTTCTTT.

The J gene is TRBJ2-5, the V gene TRBV19, with D perhaps TRBD1 (6 bases). CDR3 length: 13 amino acids. The V end was cut by 5 bases, the J end by 2 bases, with 9 bases between. Per germline, CDR1 LNHDA and CDR2 SQIVND (reference sequence). The DNA for the CDR3 is TGTGCCAGTAGTCAACAGGGACAAGAGACCCAGTACTTC. Translated: CASSQQGQETQYF.

This clone has more than one count but fewer than ten. This sequence joins TRBV6-5 and TRBJ2-7; perhaps TRBD2 as D (5 bases). CDR3 length: 15 residues. Germline assignment: CDR1 MNHEY and CDR2 SVGAGI. V lost 5 bases, J lost 2 bases, and 16 bases lay in between. Here the CDR3 reads CASSTRGGSPYEQYF. Written as DNA, the CDR3 is TGTGCCAGCAGTACACGGGGTGGGTCACCCTACGAGCAGTACTTC.

The chain has TRBV15 and TRBJ2-1; TRBD2 aligns across 14 bases. Germline CDR1 is LNHNV and CDR2 is YYDKDF (reference sequence). J was trimmed by 2 bases and V by 4 bases; bases with no gene match: 4. This CDR3 is built from 17 residues. The CDR3: CATSIGLAGGPYNEQFF. DNA for the CDR3: TGTGCCACCAGCATCGGACTAGCGGGAGGCCCCTACAATGAGCAGTTCTTC.

This clone was detected once. The chain is built from TRBV10-3 and TRBJ2-1, with 7 bases lining up with TRBD1. There are 14 residues in the CDR3. Germline lookup yields CDR1 ENHRY and CDR2 SYGVKD. Unmatched junction bases numbered 4, after V lost 5 bases and J lost 3 bases. The CDR3 reads CAISPGTVYNEQFF. The CDR3 region has the DNA TGTGCCATCAGTCCCGGGACAGTCTACAATGAGCAGTTCTTC.